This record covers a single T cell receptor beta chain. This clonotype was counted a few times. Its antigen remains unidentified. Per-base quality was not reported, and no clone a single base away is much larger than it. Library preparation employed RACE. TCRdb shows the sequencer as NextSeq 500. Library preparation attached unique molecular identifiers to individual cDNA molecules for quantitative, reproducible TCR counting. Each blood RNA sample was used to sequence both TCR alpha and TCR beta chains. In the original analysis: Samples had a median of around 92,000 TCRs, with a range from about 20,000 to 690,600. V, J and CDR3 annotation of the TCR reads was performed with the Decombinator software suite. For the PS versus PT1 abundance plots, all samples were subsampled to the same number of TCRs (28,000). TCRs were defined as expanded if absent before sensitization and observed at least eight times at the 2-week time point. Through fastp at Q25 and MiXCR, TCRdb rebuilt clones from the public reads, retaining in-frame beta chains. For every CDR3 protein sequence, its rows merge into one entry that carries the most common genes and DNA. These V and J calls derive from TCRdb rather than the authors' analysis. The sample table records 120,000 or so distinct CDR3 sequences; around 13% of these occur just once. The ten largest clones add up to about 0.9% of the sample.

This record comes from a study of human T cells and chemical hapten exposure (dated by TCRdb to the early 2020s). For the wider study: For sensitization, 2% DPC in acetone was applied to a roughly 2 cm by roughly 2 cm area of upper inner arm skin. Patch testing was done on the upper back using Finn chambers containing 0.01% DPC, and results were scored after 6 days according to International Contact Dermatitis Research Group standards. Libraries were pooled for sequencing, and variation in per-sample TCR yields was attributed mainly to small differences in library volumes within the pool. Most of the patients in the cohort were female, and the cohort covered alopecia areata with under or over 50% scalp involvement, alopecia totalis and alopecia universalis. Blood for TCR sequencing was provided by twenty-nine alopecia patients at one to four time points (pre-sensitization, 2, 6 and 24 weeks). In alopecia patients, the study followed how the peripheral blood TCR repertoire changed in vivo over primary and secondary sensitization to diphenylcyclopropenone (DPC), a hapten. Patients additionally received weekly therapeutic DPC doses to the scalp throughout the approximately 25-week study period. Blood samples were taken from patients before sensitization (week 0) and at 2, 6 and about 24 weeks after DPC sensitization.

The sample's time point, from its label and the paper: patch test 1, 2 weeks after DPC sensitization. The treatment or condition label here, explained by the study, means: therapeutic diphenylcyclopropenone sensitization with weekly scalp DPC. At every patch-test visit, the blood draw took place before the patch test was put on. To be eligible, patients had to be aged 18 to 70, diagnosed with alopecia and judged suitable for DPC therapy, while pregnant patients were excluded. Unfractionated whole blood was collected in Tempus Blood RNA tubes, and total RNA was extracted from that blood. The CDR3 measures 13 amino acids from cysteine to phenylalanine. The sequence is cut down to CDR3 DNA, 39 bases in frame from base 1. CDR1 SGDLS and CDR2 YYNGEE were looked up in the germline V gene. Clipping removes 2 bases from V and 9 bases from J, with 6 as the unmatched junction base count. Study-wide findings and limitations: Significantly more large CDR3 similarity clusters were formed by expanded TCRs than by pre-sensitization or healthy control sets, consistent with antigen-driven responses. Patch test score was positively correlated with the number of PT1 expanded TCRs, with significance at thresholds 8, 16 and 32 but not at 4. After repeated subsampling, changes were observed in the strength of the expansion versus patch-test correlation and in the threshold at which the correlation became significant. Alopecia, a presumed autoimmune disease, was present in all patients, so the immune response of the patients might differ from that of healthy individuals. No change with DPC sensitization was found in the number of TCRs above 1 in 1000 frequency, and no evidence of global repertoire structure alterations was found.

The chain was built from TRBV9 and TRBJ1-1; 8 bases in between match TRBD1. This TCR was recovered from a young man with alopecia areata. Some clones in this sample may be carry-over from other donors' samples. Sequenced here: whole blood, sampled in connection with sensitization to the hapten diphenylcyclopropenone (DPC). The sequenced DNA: TGTGCCAGCAGCGTTCAAGACAGGGGTAAAGCTTTCTTT. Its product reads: CASSVQDRGKAFF.